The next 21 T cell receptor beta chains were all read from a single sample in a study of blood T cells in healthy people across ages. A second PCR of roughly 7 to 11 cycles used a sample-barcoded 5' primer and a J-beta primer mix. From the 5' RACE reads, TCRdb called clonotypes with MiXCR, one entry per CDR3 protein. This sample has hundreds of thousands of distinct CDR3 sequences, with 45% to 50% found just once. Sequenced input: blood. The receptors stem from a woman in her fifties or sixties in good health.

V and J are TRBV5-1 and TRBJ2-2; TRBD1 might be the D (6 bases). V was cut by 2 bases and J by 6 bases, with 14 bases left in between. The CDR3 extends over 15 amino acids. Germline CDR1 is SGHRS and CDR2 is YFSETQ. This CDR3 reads CASSFSRGVSGELFF. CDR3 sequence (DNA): TGCGCCAGCAGCTTCTCCAGGGGAGTTTCCGGGGAGCTGTTTTTT.

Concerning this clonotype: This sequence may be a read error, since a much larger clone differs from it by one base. The CDR3 reads CASSRDKNEQYF. The CDR3 nucleotides are TGTGCCAGCAGCCGGGACAAGAATGAGCAGTACTTC. V usage is TRBV7-9 and J usage is TRBJ2-5; possibly TRBD1 for D (6 bases). CDR1 and CDR2 (germline): SEHNR, FQNEAQ (reference sequence). The V and J ends lost 5 bases and 11 bases respectively, with 15 bases between them. This CDR3 contains 12 residues.

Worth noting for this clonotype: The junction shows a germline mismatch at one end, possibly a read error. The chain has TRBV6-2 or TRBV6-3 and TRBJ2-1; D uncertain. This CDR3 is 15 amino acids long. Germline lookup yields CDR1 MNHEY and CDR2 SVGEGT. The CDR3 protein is CACSYSRLQSNEQFF. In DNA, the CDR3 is TGTGCCTGCAGTTACTCGAGGCTGCAATCCAATGAGCAGTTCTTC.

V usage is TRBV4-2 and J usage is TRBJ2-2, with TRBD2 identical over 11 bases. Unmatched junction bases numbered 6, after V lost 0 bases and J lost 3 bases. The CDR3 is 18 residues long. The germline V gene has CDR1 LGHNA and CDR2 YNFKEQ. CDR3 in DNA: TGTGCCAGCAGCCAAGAGATAGCGGGAGGGCCGGACACCGGGGAGCTGTTTTTT. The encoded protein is CASSQEIAGGPDTGELFF.

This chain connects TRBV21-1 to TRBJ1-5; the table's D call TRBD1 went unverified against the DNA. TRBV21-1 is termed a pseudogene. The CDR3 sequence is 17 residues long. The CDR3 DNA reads TGTGCCAGCAGCAAAGTCAGGGGGCGGTATCGCAATCAGCCCCAGCATTTT. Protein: CASSKVRGRYRNQPQHF.

The DNA for the CDR3 is TGCAGTGCTAGAGATCCCCCAGGGGGAAATTCACCCCTCCACTTT. This translates into CSARDPPGGNSPLHF. The V gene is TRBV20-1, the J gene TRBJ1-6, with 7 bases matching TRBD1. The ends lost 0 bases at V and 7 bases at J; junction bases unmatched: 6. Germline CDR1 is DFQATT and CDR2 is SNEGSKA (reference sequence). CDR3 length: 15 amino acids.

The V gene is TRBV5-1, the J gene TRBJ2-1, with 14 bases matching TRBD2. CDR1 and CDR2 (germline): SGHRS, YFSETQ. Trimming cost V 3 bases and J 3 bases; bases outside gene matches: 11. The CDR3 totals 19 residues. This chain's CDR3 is CASSSPGTSGRGVYNEQFF. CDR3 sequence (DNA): TGCGCCAGCAGCTCCCCAGGGACTAGCGGGAGAGGGGTCTACAATGAGCAGTTCTTC. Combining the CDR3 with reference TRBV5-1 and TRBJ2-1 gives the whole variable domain KAGVTQTPRYLIKTRGQQVTLSCSPISGHRSVSWYQQTPGQGLQFLFEYFSETQRNKGNFPGRFSGRQFSNSRSEMNVSTLELGDSALYLCASSSPGTSGRGVYNEQFFGPGTRLTVL.

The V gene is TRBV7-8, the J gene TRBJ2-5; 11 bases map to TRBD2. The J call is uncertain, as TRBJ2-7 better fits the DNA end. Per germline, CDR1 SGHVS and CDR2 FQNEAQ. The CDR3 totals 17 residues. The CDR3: CASSRPPLAGASYEQYF. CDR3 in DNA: TGTGCCAGCAGCCGACCCCCACTAGCGGGGGCCTCCTACGAGCAGTACTTC.

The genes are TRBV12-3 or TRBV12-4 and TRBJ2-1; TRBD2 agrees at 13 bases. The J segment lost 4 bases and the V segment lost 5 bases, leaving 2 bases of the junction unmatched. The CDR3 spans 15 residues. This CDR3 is CASSGTSGVYNEQFF. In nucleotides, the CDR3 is TGTGCCAGCAGTGGGACTAGCGGGGTTTACAATGAGCAGTTCTTC.

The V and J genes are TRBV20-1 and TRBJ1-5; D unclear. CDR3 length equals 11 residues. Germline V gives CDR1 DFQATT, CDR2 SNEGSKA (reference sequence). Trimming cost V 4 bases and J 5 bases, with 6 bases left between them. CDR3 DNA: TGCAGTGCTACGCCGCATCAGCCCCAGCATTTT. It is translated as CSATPHQPQHF.

The DNA of the CDR3 is TGCAGTGTCGTACCCGCAGGGGGCGATGGCTACACCTTC. Its translation: CSVVPAGGDGYTF. V and J are TRBV20-1 and TRBJ1-2; 8 bases map to TRBD1. The CDR3 is made up of 13 amino acids. The junction had 10 bases not matched to a gene; V was cut back by 7 bases and J by 6 bases. Per the germline V gene, CDR1 is DFQATT and CDR2 is SNEGSKA (reference sequence).

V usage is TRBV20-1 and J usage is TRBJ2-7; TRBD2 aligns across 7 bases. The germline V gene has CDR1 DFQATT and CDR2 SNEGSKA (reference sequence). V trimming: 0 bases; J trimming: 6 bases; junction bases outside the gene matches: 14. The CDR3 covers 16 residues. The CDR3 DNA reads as TGCAGTGCTAGAGATCTACGGCGGGAGCCAATCTCCGAGCAGTACTTC. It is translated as CSARDLRREPISEQYF.

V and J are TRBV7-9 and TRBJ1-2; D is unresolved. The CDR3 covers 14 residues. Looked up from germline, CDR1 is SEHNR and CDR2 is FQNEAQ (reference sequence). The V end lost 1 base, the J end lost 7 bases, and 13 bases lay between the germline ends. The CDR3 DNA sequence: TGTGCCAGCAGCTTAGGCGGGTCGGAAGGTGGCTACACCTTC. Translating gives CASSLGGSEGGYTF.

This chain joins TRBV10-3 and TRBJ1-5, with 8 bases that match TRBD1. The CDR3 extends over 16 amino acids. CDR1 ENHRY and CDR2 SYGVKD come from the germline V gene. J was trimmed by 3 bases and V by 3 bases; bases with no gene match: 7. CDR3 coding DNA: TGTGCCATCAGTGATCCGGACAGGGAACTCAATCAGCCCCAGCATTTT. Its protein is CAISDPDRELNQPQHF.

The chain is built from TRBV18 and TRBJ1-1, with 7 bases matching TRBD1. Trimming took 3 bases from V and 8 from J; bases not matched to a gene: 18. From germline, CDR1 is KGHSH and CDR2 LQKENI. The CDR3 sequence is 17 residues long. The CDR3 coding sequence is TGTGCCAGCTCACCGATCTTTGGGGGACAGACAAGCATGGAAGCTTTCTTT. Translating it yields CASSPIFGGQTSMEAFF.

The CDR3 region is CSARLGLAGGVDTQYF. CDR3 DNA: TGCAGTGCTAGGCTAGGACTAGCGGGAGGCGTAGATACGCAGTATTTT. J is TRBJ2-3 and V is TRBV20-1, with 14 bases matching TRBD2. The V gene end was trimmed by 3 bases and the J gene end by 5 bases; junction bases not matched to a gene: 7. Germline-derived CDR1 and CDR2 are DFQATT and SNEGSKA (reference sequence). The CDR3 contains 16 residues.

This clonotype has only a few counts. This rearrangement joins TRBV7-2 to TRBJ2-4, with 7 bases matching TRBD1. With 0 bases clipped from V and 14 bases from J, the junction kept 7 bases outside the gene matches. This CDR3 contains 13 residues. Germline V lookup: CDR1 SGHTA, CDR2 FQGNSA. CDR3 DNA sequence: TGTGCCAGCAGCTTAGCCCGACAGGGCTTTAAGTACTTC. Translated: CASSLARQGFKYF.

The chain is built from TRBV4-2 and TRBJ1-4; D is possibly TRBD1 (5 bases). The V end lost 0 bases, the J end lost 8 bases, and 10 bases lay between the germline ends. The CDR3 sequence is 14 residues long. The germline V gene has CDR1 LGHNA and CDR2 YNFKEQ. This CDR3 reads CASSQDSGREKLFF. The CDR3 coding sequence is TGTGCCAGCAGCCAAGACTCAGGGAGGGAAAAACTGTTTTTT.

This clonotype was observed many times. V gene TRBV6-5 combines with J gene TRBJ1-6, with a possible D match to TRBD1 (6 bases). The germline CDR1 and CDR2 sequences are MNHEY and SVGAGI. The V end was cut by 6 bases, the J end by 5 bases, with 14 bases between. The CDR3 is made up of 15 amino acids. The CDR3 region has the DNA TGTGCCAGCAGATTCGGACAGCTGAATAATTCACCCCTCCACTTT. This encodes CASRFGQLNNSPLHF.

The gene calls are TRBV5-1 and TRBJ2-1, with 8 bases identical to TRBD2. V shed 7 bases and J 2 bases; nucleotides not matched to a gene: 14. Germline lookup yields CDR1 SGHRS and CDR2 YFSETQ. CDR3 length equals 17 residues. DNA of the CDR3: TGCGCCAGCGCGGGAGCCGCCGGGACTAGAACCTACAATGAGCAGTTCTTC. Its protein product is CASAGAAGTRTYNEQFF.

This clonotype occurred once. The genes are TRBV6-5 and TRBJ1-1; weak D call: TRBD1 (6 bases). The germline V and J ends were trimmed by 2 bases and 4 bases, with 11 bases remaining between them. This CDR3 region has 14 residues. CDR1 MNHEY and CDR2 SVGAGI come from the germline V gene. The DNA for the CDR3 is TGTGCCAGCAGTTACGTACAGGGTTCCACTGAAGCTTTCTTT. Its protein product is CASSYVQGSTEAFF.